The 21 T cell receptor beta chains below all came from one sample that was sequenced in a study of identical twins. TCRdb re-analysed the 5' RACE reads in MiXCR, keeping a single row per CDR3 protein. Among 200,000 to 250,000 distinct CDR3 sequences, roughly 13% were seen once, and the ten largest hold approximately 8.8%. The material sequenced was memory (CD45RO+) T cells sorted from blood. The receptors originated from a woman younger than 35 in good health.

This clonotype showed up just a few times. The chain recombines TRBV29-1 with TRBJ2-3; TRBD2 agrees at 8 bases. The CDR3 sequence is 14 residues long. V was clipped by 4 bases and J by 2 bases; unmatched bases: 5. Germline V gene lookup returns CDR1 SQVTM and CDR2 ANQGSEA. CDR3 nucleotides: TGCAGCGTTGTCATTAGCGGGAACACAGATACGCAGTATTTT. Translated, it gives CSVVISGNTDTQYF.

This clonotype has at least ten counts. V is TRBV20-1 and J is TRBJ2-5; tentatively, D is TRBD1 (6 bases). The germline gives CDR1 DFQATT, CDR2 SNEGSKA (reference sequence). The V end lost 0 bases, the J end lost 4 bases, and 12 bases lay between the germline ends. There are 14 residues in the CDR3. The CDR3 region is CSARDTGKGETQYF. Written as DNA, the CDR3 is TGCAGTGCTAGAGATACAGGGAAAGGAGAGACCCAGTACTTC.

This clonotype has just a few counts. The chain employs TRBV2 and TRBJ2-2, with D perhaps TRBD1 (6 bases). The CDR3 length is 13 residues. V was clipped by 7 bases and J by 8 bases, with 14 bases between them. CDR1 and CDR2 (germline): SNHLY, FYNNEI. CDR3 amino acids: CASTGQGGGELFF. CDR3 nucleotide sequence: TGTGCCAGCACCGGCCAAGGGGGTGGGGAGCTGTTTTTT.

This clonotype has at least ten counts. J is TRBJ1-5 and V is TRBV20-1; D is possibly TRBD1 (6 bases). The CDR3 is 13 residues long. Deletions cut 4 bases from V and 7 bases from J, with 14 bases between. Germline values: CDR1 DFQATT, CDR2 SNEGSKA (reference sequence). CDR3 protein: CSATQQGPQPQHF. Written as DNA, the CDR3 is TGCAGTGCTACTCAACAGGGTCCCCAGCCCCAGCATTTT.

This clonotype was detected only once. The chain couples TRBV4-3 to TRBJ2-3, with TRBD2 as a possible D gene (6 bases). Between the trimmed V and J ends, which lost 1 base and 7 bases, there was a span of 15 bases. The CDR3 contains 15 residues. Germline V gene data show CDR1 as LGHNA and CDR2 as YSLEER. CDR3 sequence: CASSQGGGAGNTQYF. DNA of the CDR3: TGCGCCAGCAGCCAAGGGGGCGGGGCGGGGAATACGCAGTATTTT.

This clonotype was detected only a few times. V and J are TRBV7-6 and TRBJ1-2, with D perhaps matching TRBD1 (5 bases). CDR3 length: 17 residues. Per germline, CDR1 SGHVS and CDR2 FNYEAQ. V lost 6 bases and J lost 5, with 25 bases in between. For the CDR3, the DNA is TGTGCCAGCAGTCTATCGCACCGGCCCTCCGAGGGGTATGGCTACACCTTC. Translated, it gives CASSLSHRPSEGYGYTF.

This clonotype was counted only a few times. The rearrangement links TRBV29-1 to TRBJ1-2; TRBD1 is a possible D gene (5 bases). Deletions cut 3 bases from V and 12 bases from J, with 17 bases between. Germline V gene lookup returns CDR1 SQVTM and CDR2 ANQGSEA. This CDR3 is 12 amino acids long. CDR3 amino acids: CSVDPGTGLDTF. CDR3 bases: TGCAGCGTTGATCCCGGGACCGGTCTCGACACCTTC.

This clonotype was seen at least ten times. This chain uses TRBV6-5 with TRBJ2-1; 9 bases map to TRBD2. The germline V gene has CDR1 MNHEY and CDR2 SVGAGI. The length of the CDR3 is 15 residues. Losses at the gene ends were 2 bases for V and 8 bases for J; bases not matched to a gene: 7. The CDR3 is CASSYVAGGAHEQFF. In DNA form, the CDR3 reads TGTGCCAGCAGTTACGTCGCGGGAGGGGCTCATGAGCAGTTCTTC.

In nucleotides, the CDR3 is TGTGCCAGCAGCCCCAGCGGGGTCACAGATACGCAGTATTTT. Amino acids: CASSPSGVTDTQYF. The chain combines TRBV7-3 with TRBJ2-3; 7 positions agree with TRBD2. The CDR3 totals 14 residues. Germline V gene data show CDR1 as SGHTA and CDR2 as FQGTGA. V was clipped by 5 bases and J by 2 bases; unmatched bases: 4.

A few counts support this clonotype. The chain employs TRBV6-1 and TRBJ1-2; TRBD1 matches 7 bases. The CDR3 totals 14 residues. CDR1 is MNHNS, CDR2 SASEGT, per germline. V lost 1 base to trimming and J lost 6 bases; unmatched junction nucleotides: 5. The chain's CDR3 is CASSEGEGADGYTF. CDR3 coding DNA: TGTGCCAGCAGTGAAGGGGAGGGGGCTGATGGCTACACCTTC.

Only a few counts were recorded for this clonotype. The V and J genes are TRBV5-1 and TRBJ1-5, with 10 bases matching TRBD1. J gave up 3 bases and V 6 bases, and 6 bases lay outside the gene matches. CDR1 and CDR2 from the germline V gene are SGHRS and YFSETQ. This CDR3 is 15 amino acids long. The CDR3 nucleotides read TGCGCCAGCACATCCGGGACAGGGGACAATCAGCCCCAGCATTTT. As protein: CASTSGTGDNQPQHF. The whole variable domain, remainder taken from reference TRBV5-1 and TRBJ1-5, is KAGVTQTPRYLIKTRGQQVTLSCSPISGHRSVSWYQQTPGQGLQFLFEYFSETQRNKGNFPGRFSGRQFSNSRSEMNVSTLELGDSALYLCASTSGTGDNQPQHFGDGTRLSIL.

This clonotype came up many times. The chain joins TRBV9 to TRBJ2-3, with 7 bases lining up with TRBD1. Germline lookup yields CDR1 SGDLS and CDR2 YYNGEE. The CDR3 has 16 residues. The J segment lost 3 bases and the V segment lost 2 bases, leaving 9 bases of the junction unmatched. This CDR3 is CASSVTGVLGTDTQYF. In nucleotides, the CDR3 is TGTGCCAGCAGCGTCACAGGGGTTTTAGGGACAGATACGCAGTATTTT.

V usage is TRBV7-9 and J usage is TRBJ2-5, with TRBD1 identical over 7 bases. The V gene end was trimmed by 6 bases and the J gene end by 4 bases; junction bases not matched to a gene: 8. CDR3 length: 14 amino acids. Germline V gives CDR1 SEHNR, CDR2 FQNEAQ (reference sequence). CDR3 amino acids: CASSIGQAGETQYF. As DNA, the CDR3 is TGTGCCAGCAGTATAGGACAGGCGGGAGAGACCCAGTACTTC.

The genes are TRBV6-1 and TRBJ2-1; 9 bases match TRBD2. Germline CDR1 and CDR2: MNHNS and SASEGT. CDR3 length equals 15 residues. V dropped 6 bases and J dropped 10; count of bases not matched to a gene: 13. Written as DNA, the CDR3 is TGTGCCAGCAGGCCGAAACTAGCGCGGGAGGGAGAGCAGTTCTTC. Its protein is CASRPKLAREGEQFF.

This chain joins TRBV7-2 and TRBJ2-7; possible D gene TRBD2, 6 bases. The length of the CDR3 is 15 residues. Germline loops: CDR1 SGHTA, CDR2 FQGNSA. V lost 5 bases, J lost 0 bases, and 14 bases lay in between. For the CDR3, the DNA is TGTGCCAGCAGCGGTCGACTCGGGAGCTCCTACGAGCAGTACTTC. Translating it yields CASSGRLGSSYEQYF.

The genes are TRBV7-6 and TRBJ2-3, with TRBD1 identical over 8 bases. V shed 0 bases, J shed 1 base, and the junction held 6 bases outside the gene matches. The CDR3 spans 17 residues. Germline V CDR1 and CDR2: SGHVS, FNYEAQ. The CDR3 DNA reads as TGTGCCAGCAGCTTAGCGGGAGGACAGGGCCGCACAGATACGCAGTATTTT. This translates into CASSLAGGQGRTDTQYF.

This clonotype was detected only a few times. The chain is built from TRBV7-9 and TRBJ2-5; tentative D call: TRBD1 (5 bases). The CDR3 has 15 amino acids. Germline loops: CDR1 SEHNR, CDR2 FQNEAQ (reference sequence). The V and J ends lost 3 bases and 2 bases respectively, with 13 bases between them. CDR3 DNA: TGTGCCAGCAGCTTCGGACACCTGGGACAAGAGACCCAGTACTTC. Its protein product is CASSFGHLGQETQYF.

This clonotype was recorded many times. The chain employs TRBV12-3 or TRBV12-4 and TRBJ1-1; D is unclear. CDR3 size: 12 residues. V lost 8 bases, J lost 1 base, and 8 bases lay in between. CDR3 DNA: TGTGCCAGCGCCCTCCGGAACACTGAAGCTTTCTTT. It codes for CASALRNTEAFF.

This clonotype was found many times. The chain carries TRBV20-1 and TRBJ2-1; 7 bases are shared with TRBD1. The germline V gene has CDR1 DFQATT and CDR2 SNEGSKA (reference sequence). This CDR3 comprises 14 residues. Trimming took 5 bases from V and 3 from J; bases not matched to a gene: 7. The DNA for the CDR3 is TGCAGTGCTCAAGACAGGGCCATCTACAATGAGCAGTTCTTC. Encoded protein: CSAQDRAIYNEQFF.

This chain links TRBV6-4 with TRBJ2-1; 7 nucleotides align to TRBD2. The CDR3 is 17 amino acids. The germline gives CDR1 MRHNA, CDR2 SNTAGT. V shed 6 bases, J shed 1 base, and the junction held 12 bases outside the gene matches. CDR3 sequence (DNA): TGTGCCAGCAGCCCCTGGGCTAGCGGAGGATCCTACAATGAGCAGTTCTTC. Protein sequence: CASSPWASGGSYNEQFF.

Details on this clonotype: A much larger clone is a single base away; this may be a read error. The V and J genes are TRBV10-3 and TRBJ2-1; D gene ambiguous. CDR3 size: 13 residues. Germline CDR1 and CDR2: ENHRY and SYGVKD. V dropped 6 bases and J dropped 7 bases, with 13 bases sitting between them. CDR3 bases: TGTGCCATCAGACCCTCTGACATGAATGAGCAGTTCTTC. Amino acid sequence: CAIRPSDMNEQFF.